Listed below are T cell receptor beta chains from one sample, sequenced in a study of OX40 agonist ivuxolimab in advanced cancers. Repertoires were generated with immunoSEQ multiplex PCR, while TCRdb's copy carries only in-frame clones and drops some. The data show under 70,000 clones, roughly 84% seen once. This sample comprised CD4+ or CD8+ T cells sorted from blood, obtained in a trial of the OX40 agonist ivuxolimab. The receptors come from an adult with an advanced solid tumor such as melanoma, head and neck, liver or kidney cancer. Both conserved end residues are part of each CDR3. D genes are given only for firm matches. The size entry is marked missing in some rows and otherwise reads once, few, many or a size class.

clone size | J gene | D gene | V gene | CDR3 protein | CDR3 DNA
NA | TRBJ2-4 | NA | TRBV7-2 | CASSQGGGPTRHF | TGTGCCAGCAGCCAAGGTGGTGGCCCCACCCGCCATTTC
NA | TRBJ1-1 | NA | TRBV2 | CASRATGGDPEAFF | TGTGCCAGCAGAGCGACAGGCGGAGACCCTGAAGCTTTCTTT
once | TRBJ2-3 | TRBD2 | TRBV5-4 | CASSSAGVAGDTQYF | TGTGCCAGCAGCTCTGCGGGAGTTGCCGGAGATACGCAGTATTTT
NA | TRBJ1-1 | NA | TRBV18 | CASSPQEVNTEAFF | TGTGCCAGCTCACCACAGGAGGTGAACACTGAAGCTTTCTTT
few | TRBJ2-1 | TRBD2 | TRBV7-8 | CASSPQRGDNEQFF | TGTGCCAGCAGCCCCCAGCGGGGGGACAATGAGCAGTTCTTC
once | TRBJ1-2 | NA | TRBV5-1 | CASSLARTTNYGYTF | TGCGCCAGCAGCTTGGCCCGGACAACTAACTATGGCTACACCTTC
NA | TRBJ2-3 | TRBD1 | TRBV25-1 | CASTPVGGAGTDTQYF | TGTGCCAGCACCCCAGTAGGGGGCGCTGGCACAGATACGCAGTATTTT
NA | TRBJ1-2 | NA | TRBV9 | CASSVTSSYGYTF | TGTGCCAGCAGCGTAACTTCTTCTTATGGCTACACCTTC
NA | TRBJ2-5 | NA | TRBV5-6 | CASSLEGLLQYF | TGTGCCAGCAGCCTGGAGGGACTCCTCCAGTACTTC
NA | TRBJ2-3 | NA | TRBV6-5 | CASSSGGIVDTQYF | TGTGCCAGTAGTTCGGGCGGGATCGTAGATACGCAGTATTTT
NA | TRBJ2-1 | NA | TRBV6-1 | CASRDEKYEQFF | TGTGCCAGCAGAGATGAGAAGTATGAGCAGTTCTTC
NA | TRBJ1-5 | NA | TRBV7-2 | CASSRDGGWQPQHF | TGTGCCAGCAGCCGTGACGGGGGTTGGCAGCCCCAGCATTTT
once | TRBJ1-3 | TRBD1 | TRBV5-1 | CASSSRDRDSGNTIYF | TGCGCCAGCAGCTCCCGGGACAGGGACTCTGGAAACACCATATATTTT
NA | TRBJ2-3 | NA | TRBV9 | CASSSLVGGTQYF | TGTGCCAGCAGCTCGCTAGTGGGGGGTACGCAGTATTTT
NA | TRBJ1-1 | NA | TRBV7-2 | CASSTWGGLNTEAFF | TGTGCCAGCAGCACTTGGGGCGGATTGAACACTGAAGCTTTCTTT
NA | TRBJ2-7 | TRBD2 | TRBV5-1 | CASSPRLAGANEQYF | TGCGCCAGCAGCCCCCGACTAGCGGGAGCCAACGAGCAGTACTTC
NA | TRBJ2-1 | TRBD2 | TRBV7-3 | CASSPTSGSYNEQFF | TGTGCCAGCAGCCCGACTAGCGGCTCCTACAATGAGCAGTTCTTC
NA | TRBJ1-2 | TRBD1 | TRBV2 | CASSGDRGNYGYTF | TGTGCCAGCAGTGGGGACAGGGGGAACTATGGCTACACCTTC
NA | TRBJ2-7 | NA | TRBV4-3 | CASSQDWRMGNSYEQYF | TGCGCCAGCAGCCAAGATTGGCGTATGGGGAACTCCTACGAGCAGTACTTC
once | TRBJ2-7 | NA | TRBV5-1 | CASSDGGTRGREQYF | TGCGCCAGCAGTGATGGCGGGACAAGGGGTAGGGAGCAGTACTTC
NA | TRBJ2-7 | TRBD1 | TRBV9 | CASSVGTGSSYEQYF | TGTGCCAGCAGCGTAGGGACAGGGTCCTCCTACGAGCAGTACTTC
NA | TRBJ2-7 | NA | TRBV15 | CATSIGPTKEQYF | TGTGCCACCAGCATTGGACCTACCAAGGAGCAGTACTTC
NA | TRBJ1-1 | NA | TRBV30 | CASTWGQTEAFF | TGTGCCTCCACTTGGGGGCAGACTGAAGCTTTCTTT
NA | TRBJ2-3 | NA | TRBV5-1 | CASSFSTSTDTQYF | TGCGCCAGCAGCTTCAGTACTAGCACAGATACGCAGTATTTT
once | TRBJ2-3 | NA | TRBV5-1 | CASSLGLGVSTDTQYF | TGCGCCAGCAGCTTGGGATTGGGGGTGAGCACAGATACGCAGTATTTT
NA | TRBJ2-1 | NA | TRBV30 | CACQPALPFQDEQFF | TGTGCCTGTCAACCCGCACTACCGTTTCAAGATGAGCAGTTCTTC
NA | TRBJ1-5 | NA | TRBV10-3 | CAIMDEPQHF | TGTGCCATCATGGACGAGCCCCAGCATTTT
NA | TRBJ2-1 | TRBD1 | TRBV30 | CAWAPTGGIDEQFF | TGTGCCTGGGCCCCGACAGGGGGCATCGATGAGCAGTTCTTC
NA | TRBJ2-7 | NA | TRBV7-9 | CASSYQEGDEQYF | TGTGCCAGCAGCTATCAAGAGGGGGACGAGCAGTACTTC
NA | TRBJ1-2 | NA | TRBV7-2 | CASSFQGRDYGYTF | TGTGCCAGCAGCTTCCAGGGGCGCGACTATGGCTACACCTTC
NA | TRBJ1-4 | TRBD1 | TRBV6-1 | CASTRQGVEKLFF | TGTGCCAGCACCCGACAGGGGGTGGAAAAACTGTTTTTT
few | TRBJ1-5 | NA | TRBV4-2 | CASSPGQSNQPQHF | TGTGCCAGCAGCCCCGGACAGAGCAATCAGCCCCAGCATTTT
NA | TRBJ2-7 | NA | TRBV11-3 | CASSLLPGEQYF | TGTGCCAGCAGCCTACTTCCAGGCGAGCAGTACTTC
NA | TRBJ2-3 | NA | TRBV2 | CASSRERVTQYF | TGTGCCAGCAGCAGGGAGAGAGTTACGCAGTATTTT
NA | TRBJ2-7 | NA | TRBV5-1 | CASSQNYEQYF | TGCGCCAGCAGCCAGAACTACGAGCAGTACTTC
NA | TRBJ2-1 | TRBD2 | TRBV11-3 | CASSSSGSFEQFF | TGTGCCAGCAGCTCTAGCGGGAGTTTTGAGCAGTTCTTC